The source of this TCR beta chain is a study of post-analysis software for immune sequencing data. Overall study: The study covered relapsing-remitting, secondary progressive and progressive-relapsing courses of multiple sclerosis.

Unique-molecular-identifier-tagged TCR beta cDNA libraries were used. The yield from around 1 to 10 million T cells was approximately 500,000 cDNA molecules in total. TCRdb independently ran MiXCR on the PCR reads; one entry per CDR3 protein. The data show 350,000 to 500,000 distinct CDR3 sequences, roughly 40% seen once. Germline CDR1 reads MNHEY; CDR2 reads SVGAGI. V shed 2 bases and J shed 3 bases, with 11 bases lying between them. The CDR3 is made up of 15 amino acids. Study conclusions and caveats: Normalized Chao1 diversity in multiple sclerosis patients fell significantly below that of controls. Roughly 5 TRBV segments (TRBV5-6, TRBV5-1 and TRBV20-1 among them) occurred more frequently in patients than in controls.

With regard to this clonotype: The antigen remains unidentified.

This chain connects TRBV6-5 to TRBJ2-1, with D possibly being TRBD1 or TRBD2 (5 bases each). The receptor was derived from a girl aged 2 to 9 with multiple sclerosis. Sequenced input: blood. The CDR3 here is CASSYGGSYYNEQFF. CDR3 nucleotides: TGTGCCAGCAGTTACGGGGGTTCCTACTACAATGAGCAGTTCTTC.